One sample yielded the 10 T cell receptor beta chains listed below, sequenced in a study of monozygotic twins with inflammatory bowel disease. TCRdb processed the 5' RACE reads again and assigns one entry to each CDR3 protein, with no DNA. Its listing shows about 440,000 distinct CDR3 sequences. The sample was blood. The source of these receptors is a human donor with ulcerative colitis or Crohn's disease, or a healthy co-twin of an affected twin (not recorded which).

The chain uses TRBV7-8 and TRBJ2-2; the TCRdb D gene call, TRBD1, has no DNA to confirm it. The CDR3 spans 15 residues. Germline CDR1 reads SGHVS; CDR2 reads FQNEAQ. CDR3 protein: CASRDRGQVTGELFF.

CDR3 residues: CASSYFKSGEGYTF. V is TRBV6-6 and J is TRBJ1-2; TCRdb lists TRBD1, though no DNA is available to test this call. The CDR3 spans 14 residues. Germline V gives CDR1 MNHNY, CDR2 SVGAGI (reference sequence).

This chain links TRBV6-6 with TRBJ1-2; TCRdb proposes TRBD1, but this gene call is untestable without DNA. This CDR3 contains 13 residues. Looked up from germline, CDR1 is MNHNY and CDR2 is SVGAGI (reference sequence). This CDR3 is CASSYGGAGGYTF.

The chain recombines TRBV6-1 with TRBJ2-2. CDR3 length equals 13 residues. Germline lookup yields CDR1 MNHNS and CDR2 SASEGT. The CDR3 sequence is CASYDVFSGELFF.

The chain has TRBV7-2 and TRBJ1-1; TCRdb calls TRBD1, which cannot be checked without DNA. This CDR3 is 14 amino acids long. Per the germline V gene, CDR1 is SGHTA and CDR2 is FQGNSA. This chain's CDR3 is CASSPLNTGTEAFF.

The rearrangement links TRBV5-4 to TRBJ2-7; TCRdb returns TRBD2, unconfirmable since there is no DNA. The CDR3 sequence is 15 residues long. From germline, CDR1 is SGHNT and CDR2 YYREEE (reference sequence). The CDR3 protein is CASSSGGGSPYEQYF.

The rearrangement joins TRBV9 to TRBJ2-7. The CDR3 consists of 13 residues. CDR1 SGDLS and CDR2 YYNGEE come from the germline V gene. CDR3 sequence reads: CASSVVDGYEQYF.

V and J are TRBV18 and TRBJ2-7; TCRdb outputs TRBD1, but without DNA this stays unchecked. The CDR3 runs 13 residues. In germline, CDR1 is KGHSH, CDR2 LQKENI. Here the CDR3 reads CASSSRDRGEQYF.

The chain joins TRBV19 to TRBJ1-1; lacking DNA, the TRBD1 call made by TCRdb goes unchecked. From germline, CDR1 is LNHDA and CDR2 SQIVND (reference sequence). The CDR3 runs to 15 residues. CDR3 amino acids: CASSPPAGGRTEAFF.

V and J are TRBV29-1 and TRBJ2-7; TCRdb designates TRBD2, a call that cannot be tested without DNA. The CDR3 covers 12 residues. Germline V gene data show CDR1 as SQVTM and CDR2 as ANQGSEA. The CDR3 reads CSVAPGGGEQYF.